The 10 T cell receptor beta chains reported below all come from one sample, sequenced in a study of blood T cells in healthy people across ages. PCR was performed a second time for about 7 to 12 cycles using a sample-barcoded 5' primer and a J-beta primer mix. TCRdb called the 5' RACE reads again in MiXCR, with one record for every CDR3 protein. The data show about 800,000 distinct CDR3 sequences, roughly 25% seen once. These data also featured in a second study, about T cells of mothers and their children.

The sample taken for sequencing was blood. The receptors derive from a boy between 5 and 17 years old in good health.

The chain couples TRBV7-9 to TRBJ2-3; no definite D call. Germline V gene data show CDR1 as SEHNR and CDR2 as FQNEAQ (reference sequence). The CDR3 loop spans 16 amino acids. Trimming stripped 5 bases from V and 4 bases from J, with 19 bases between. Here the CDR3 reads CASSPRADTIPDTQYF. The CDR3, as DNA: TGTGCCAGCAGCCCCCGGGCAGATACTATTCCAGATACGCAGTATTTT.

The CDR3 loop is CATSMNLDRGGTEAFF. As DNA, the CDR3 is TGTGCCACCAGCATGAATCTGGACAGGGGAGGGACTGAAGCTTTCTTT. The V call is TRBV10-3, the J call TRBJ1-1; TRBD1 aligns across 9 bases. The CDR3 covers 16 residues. V trimming: 10 bases; J trimming: 5 bases; junction bases outside the gene matches: 17. The germline gives CDR1 ENHRY, CDR2 SYGVKD.

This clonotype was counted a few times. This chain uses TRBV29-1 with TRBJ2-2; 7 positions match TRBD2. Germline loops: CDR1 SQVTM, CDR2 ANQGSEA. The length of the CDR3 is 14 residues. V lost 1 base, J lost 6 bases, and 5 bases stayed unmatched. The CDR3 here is CSVEGTSESGELFF. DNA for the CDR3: TGCAGCGTTGAAGGAACTAGCGAGTCCGGGGAGCTGTTTTTT.

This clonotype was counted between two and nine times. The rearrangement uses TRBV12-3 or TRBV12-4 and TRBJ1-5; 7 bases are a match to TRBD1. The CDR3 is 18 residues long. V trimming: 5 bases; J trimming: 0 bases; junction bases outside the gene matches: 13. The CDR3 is CASSNSRDSLYSNQPQHF. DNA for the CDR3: TGTGCCAGCAGTAACTCCCGGGACAGCCTTTATAGCAATCAGCCCCAGCATTTT.

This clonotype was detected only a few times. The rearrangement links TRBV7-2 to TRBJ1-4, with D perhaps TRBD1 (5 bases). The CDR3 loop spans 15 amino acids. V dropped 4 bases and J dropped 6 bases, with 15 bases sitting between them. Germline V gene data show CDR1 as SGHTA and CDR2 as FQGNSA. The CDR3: CASSWGPNSDEKLFF. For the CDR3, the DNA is TGTGCCAGCAGCTGGGGACCAAACTCGGATGAAAAACTGTTTTTT.

The CDR3 nucleotides are TGTGCCAGCAGCCAAGATAGGGGCCTAGCCCCCTTGGATGAGCAGTTCTTC. Encoded protein: CASSQDRGLAPLDEQFF. The chain recombines TRBV14 with TRBJ2-1; D could derive from TRBD1 or TRBD2 (5 bases each). The CDR3 consists of 17 residues. The ends were cut back, 0 bases at V and 8 bases at J, with 20 bases in the middle. Germline-derived CDR1 and CDR2 are SGHDN and FVKESK.

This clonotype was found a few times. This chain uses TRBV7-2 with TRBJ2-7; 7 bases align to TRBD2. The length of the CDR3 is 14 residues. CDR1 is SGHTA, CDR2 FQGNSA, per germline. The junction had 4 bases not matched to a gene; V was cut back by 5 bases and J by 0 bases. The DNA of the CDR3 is TGTGCCAGCAGCATCGGGACTACCTCCTACGAGCAGTACTTC. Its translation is CASSIGTTSYEQYF.

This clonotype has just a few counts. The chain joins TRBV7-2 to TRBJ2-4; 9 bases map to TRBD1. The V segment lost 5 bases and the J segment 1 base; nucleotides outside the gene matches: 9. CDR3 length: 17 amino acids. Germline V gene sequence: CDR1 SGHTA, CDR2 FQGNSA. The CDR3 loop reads CASSNPTGGGAKNIQYF. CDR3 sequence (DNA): TGTGCCAGCAGCAACCCTACAGGGGGCGGGGCCAAAAACATTCAGTACTTC.

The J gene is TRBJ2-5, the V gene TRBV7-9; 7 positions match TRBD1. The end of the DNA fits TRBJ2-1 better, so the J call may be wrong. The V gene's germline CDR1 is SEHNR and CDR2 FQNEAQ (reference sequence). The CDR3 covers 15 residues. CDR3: CASSPRGQGRNEQFF. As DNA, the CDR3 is TGTGCCAGCAGCCCGAGGGGGCAGGGTAGGAATGAGCAGTTCTTC.

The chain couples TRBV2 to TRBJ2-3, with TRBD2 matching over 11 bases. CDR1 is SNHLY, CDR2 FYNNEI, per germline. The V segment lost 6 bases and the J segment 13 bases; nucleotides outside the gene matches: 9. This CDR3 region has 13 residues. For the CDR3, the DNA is TGTGCCAGCAGCGGGACTAGCGGAGGCATTGAGTATTTT. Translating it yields CASSGTSGGIEYF.